The 29 T cell receptor beta chains below were found in one sample sequenced in a study of blood T cell repertoires in COVID-19. Only in-frame clones appear in the TCRdb table, and some are missing; sequencing was by immunoSEQ multiplex PCR. The sample contains around 150,000 clones, roughly 80% of which appear only once. The sample taken for sequencing was PBMCs or T cells enriched from blood (not recorded which). These receptors originate from a man aged 50 to 60 who had recovered from COVID-19.

The chain employs TRBV6-2 or TRBV6-3 and TRBJ1-4; 11 bases match TRBD1. The trim removed 2 bases at V and 3 bases at J, leaving 11 bases unmatched. The germline gives CDR1 MNHEY, CDR2 SVGEGT. The CDR3 totals 19 residues. Here the CDR3 DNA reads TGTGCCAGCAGTTACGCGGGACAGGGGGTACTCCGATCTAATGAAAAACTGTTTTTT. It yields the protein CASSYAGQGVLRSNEKLFF.

CDR3 amino acids: CASSRLAGEDEQYF. The CDR3 DNA reads TGTGCCAGCAGCAGACTAGCGGGGGAGGACGAGCAGTACTTC. J is TRBJ2-7 and V is TRBV3-1 (or the pseudogene TRBV3-2); 12 bases are a match to TRBD2. This CDR3 is built from 14 residues. Germline values: CDR1 LGHDT, CDR2 YNNKEL (reference sequence). Trimming cost V 5 bases and J 5 bases; bases outside gene matches: 4.

The chain is built from TRBV30 and TRBJ2-7, with 7 bases aligning to TRBD1. The germline CDR1 and CDR2 sequences are GTSNPN and SVGIG (reference sequence). With 4 bases clipped from V and 2 bases from J, the junction kept 11 bases outside the gene matches. The CDR3 runs to 15 residues. CDR3: CAWKPFTGATYEQYF. As DNA, the CDR3 is TGTGCCTGGAAACCCTTCACAGGGGCGACCTACGAGCAGTACTTC. The full variable domain, completed using reference TRBV30 and TRBJ2-7, is SQTIHQWPATLVQPVGSPLSLECTVEGTSNPNLYWYRQAAGRGLQLLFYSVGIGQISSEVPQNLSASRPQDRQFILSSKKLLLSDSGFYLCAWKPFTGATYEQYFGPGTRLTVT.

The chain joins TRBV11-1 to TRBJ2-3, with 8 nucleotides matching TRBD2. Looked up from germline, CDR1 is SGHAT and CDR2 is FQDESV (reference sequence). V gave up 1 base and J gave up 2 bases; unmatched junction bases: 5. This CDR3 region has 16 residues. This CDR3 reads CASSLEPAGDTDTQYF. CDR3 sequence (DNA): TGTGCCAGCAGCTTAGAACCAGCGGGGGACACAGATACGCAGTATTTT.

This chain connects TRBV20-1 to TRBJ1-2, with 9 bases aligning to TRBD1. The CDR3 is 14 residues long. J gave up 4 bases and V 4 bases, and 7 bases lay outside the gene matches. CDR1 and CDR2 from the germline V gene are DFQATT and SNEGSKA (reference sequence). DNA for the CDR3: TGCAGTGCTACTGACAGGGGGTACGGCTATGGCTACACCTTC. Amino acid sequence: CSATDRGYGYGYTF.

V and J are TRBV5-1 and TRBJ2-1, with 7 bases aligning to TRBD1. The CDR3 contains 14 residues. The germline gives CDR1 SGHRS, CDR2 YFSETQ. With 4 bases clipped from V and 4 bases from J, the junction kept 5 bases outside the gene matches. The DNA for the CDR3 is TGCGCCAGCAGCCTAGGACAGGTATACAATGAGCAGTTCTTC. It yields the protein CASSLGQVYNEQFF.

The chain couples TRBV12-3 or TRBV12-4 to TRBJ1-2; 7 bases are a match to TRBD1. V dropped 5 bases and J dropped 11; count of bases not matched to a gene: 5. The CDR3 is 11 residues long. The CDR3 spells CASSKTGRYTF. DNA for the CDR3: TGTGCCAGCAGTAAGACAGGGAGGTACACCTTC.

This rearrangement joins TRBV3-1 (or the pseudogene TRBV3-2) to TRBJ1-1; 9 nucleotides agree with TRBD1. Germline-derived CDR1 and CDR2 are LGHDT and YNNKEL (reference sequence). The junction had 7 bases not matched to a gene; V was cut back by 6 bases and J by 5 bases. The CDR3 is 14 amino acids. This CDR3 reads CASRGGQGRTEAFF. CDR3 nucleotides: TGTGCCAGCAGGGGGGGACAGGGAAGGACTGAAGCTTTCTTT.

CDR3 DNA sequence: TGTGCCAGCAGCCCAGGGGGCCCGAACACTGAAGCTTTCTTT. It codes for CASSPGGPNTEAFF. The chain carries TRBV27 and TRBJ1-1; 8 bases align to TRBD1. Unmatched junction bases numbered 4, after V lost 6 bases and J lost 1 base. The CDR3 has 14 residues. Per the germline V gene, CDR1 is MNHEY and CDR2 is SMNVEV (reference sequence).

The chain has TRBV6-5 and TRBJ1-1; no firm D call. This CDR3 has 15 amino acids. The V gene's germline CDR1 is MNHEY and CDR2 SVGAGI. The ends were cut back, 11 bases at V and 12 bases at J, with 31 bases in the middle. The CDR3 nucleotides read TGTGCCGATAAAGGATGGGAGGGCGGGTCCAAGGAGACTTTCTTT. It yields the protein CADKGWEGGSKETFF.

This clone has a single count. The chain couples TRBV24-1 to TRBJ1-2; 8 nucleotides line up with TRBD1. CDR3 length: 14 residues. CDR1 KGHDR and CDR2 SFDVKD come from the germline V gene. The V and J ends lost 2 bases and 7 bases, in that order; junction bases with no gene match: 5. This CDR3 reads CATSDSDRVAGYTF. CDR3 bases: TGTGCCACCAGTGATTCGGACAGGGTGGCTGGCTACACCTTC.

This clone was seen a few times. Other DNA sequences of this sample code for an identical CDR3. The chain employs TRBV7-9 and TRBJ1-6, with TRBD1 identical over 7 bases. Germline-derived CDR1 and CDR2 are SEHNR and FQNEAQ (reference sequence). The CDR3 length is 14 residues. J gave up 7 bases and V 3 bases, and 3 bases lay outside the gene matches. The CDR3 DNA is TGTGCCAGCAGCTTGGGGACAGAGAATTCACCCCTCCACTTT. This encodes CASSLGTENSPLHF.

The chain carries TRBV6-5 and TRBJ2-7; 9 nucleotides agree with TRBD2. V was clipped by 6 bases and J by 1 base; unmatched bases: 4. CDR3 size: 14 residues. The germline gives CDR1 MNHEY, CDR2 SVGAGI. In nucleotides, the CDR3 is TGTGCCAGCAGAATAGCGGGGGCGTCCTACGAGCAGTACTTC. Translated: CASRIAGASYEQYF.

The V call is TRBV29-1, the J call TRBJ1-1; 7 bases are shared with TRBD1. CDR1 is SQVTM and CDR2 is ANQGSEA in the germline V gene. The CDR3 runs to 13 residues. Unmatched junction bases numbered 5, after V lost 6 bases and J lost 1 base. The CDR3 protein is CSVNRGSNTEAFF. Written as DNA, the CDR3 is TGCAGCGTGAACAGGGGTTCGAACACTGAAGCTTTCTTT. Based on the CDR3 plus reference TRBV29-1 and TRBJ1-1, the full variable domain is SAVISQKPSRDICQRGTSLTIQCQVDSQVTMMFWYRQQPGQSLTLIATANQGSEATYESGFVIDKFPISRPNLTFSTLTVSNMSPEDSSIYLCSVNRGSNTEAFFGQGTRLTVV.

The chain couples TRBV19 to TRBJ1-1; D possibly corresponds to TRBD1 (5 bases). Trimming pared 5 bases from V and 8 bases from J, leaving 12 bases between. CDR1 LNHDA and CDR2 SQIVND come from the germline V gene (reference sequence). The CDR3 sequence is 12 residues long. The CDR3 loop is CASSGQGIEAFF. The CDR3 region has the DNA TGTGCCAGTAGTGGGCAGGGTATAGAAGCTTTCTTT.

The gene calls are TRBV4-3 and TRBJ2-3, with D perhaps TRBD2 (6 bases). Germline V lookup: CDR1 LGHNA, CDR2 YSLEER. The CDR3 runs 16 residues. The ends were cut back, 0 bases at V and 3 bases at J, with 13 bases in the middle. The CDR3 sequence is CASSQDPGVRTDTQYF. As DNA, the CDR3 is TGCGCCAGCAGCCAAGATCCGGGGGTTAGGACAGATACGCAGTATTTT.

This clone was picked up one time. V gene TRBV20-1 combines with J gene TRBJ2-7; tentative D call: TRBD2 (5 bases). V gave up 5 bases and J gave up 6 bases, with 11 bases separating them. This CDR3 has 11 amino acids. CDR1 is DFQATT and CDR2 is SNEGSKA in the germline V gene (reference sequence). Here the CDR3 DNA reads TGCAGTGCTGAGGGTAATCTCGAGCAGTACTTC. It encodes CSAEGNLEQYF.

This clone was detected once. The CDR3 region has the DNA TGTGCCAGCAGCGTAGTGGCAGGGTCTCCCGGGGAGCTGTTTTTT. It translates to CASSVVAGSPGELFF. This chain joins TRBV9 and TRBJ2-2; D perhaps matches TRBD1 (5 bases). With 0 bases removed from V and 6 bases from J, the gap between germline ends came to 12 bases. The CDR3 has 15 residues. Germline V gene sequence: CDR1 SGDLS, CDR2 YYNGEE.

The V gene is TRBV7-3, the J gene TRBJ1-3, with 8 nucleotides matching TRBD1. This CDR3 is built from 15 residues. Germline CDR1 SGHTA, CDR2 FQGTGA. Unmatched junction bases numbered 7, after V lost 1 base and J lost 8 bases. The CDR3 coding sequence is TGTGCCAGCAGCTTAAGTGGGACAGGAGGAGACACCATATATTTT. It encodes CASSLSGTGGDTIYF. Variable domain in full (rest from reference TRBV7-3 and TRBJ1-3): GAGVSQTPSNKVTEKGKYVELRCDPISGHTALYWYRQSLGQGPEFLIYFQGTGAADDSGLPNDRFFAVRPEGSVSTLKIQRTERGDSAVYLCASSLSGTGGDTIYFGEGSWLTVV.

The CDR3 spells CAWSVQQGGNQPQHF. CDR3 nucleotide sequence: TGTGCCTGGAGTGTACAACAGGGAGGCAATCAGCCCCAGCATTTT. This rearrangement joins TRBV30 to TRBJ1-5; D is possibly TRBD1 (6 bases). Per germline, CDR1 GTSNPN and CDR2 SVGIG (reference sequence). The CDR3 consists of 15 residues. Trimming removed 0 bases at V and 2 bases at J, with 11 bases between.

This clone was seen a handful of times. The chain has TRBV29-1 and TRBJ1-2; 7 bases agree with TRBD1. The CDR3 spans 14 residues. V was pared by 0 bases and J by 4 bases, with 5 bases of the junction left unmatched. Germline CDR1 and CDR2: SQVTM and ANQGSEA. CDR3 nucleotide sequence: TGCAGCGTTGAAGACGGGACAGCCAGCTATGGCTACACCTTC. Translated: CSVEDGTASYGYTF.

The chain carries TRBV15 and TRBJ1-6; 8 nucleotides agree with TRBD1. Per the germline V gene, CDR1 is LNHNV and CDR2 is YYDKDF (reference sequence). This CDR3 contains 16 residues. The V and J ends lost 0 bases and 10 bases, in that order; junction bases with no gene match: 8. In DNA form, the CDR3 reads TGTGCCACCAGCAGAGATGCGGCAGGGACAGGATCACCCCTCCACTTT. It specifies CATSRDAAGTGSPLHF.

This chain connects TRBV7-2 to TRBJ2-1; 10 bases are a match to TRBD2. The CDR3 runs 16 residues. Germline lookup yields CDR1 SGHTA and CDR2 FQGNSA. V lost 1 base, J lost 3 bases, and 3 bases stayed unmatched. CDR3 loop: CASSLDSSGSYNEQFF. For the CDR3, the DNA is TGTGCCAGCAGCTTAGATTCTAGCGGGAGCTACAATGAGCAGTTCTTC.

This clone appeared a few times. J is TRBJ1-4 and V is TRBV7-9; 7 nucleotides match TRBD1. The germline V gene encodes CDR1 SEHNR and CDR2 FQNEAQ (reference sequence). V gave up 5 bases and J gave up 5 bases; unmatched junction bases: 8. CDR3 length: 15 amino acids. The CDR3 bases are TGTGCCAGCAGCCCGGGGGACAGCAAGAATGAAAAACTGTTTTTT. It codes for CASSPGDSKNEKLFF.

The chain recombines TRBV19 with TRBJ2-3; 12 bases are a match to TRBD2. Germline loops: CDR1 LNHDA, CDR2 SQIVND (reference sequence). V shed 6 bases and J 6 bases; nucleotides not matched to a gene: 7. CDR3 length: 15 residues. The CDR3 loop is CASRETSGGWDTQYF. The CDR3 DNA is TGTGCCAGTAGAGAGACTAGCGGGGGTTGGGATACGCAGTATTTT.

The chain links TRBV9 to TRBJ1-2; tentative D call: TRBD1 (6 bases). Trimming removed 4 bases from V and 8 bases from J, with 9 bases in between. CDR1 SGDLS and CDR2 YYNGEE come from the germline V gene. CDR3 length equals 11 residues. The CDR3, as DNA: TGTGCCAGCAGCTCAGGGGACGGCTACACCTTC. Protein product: CASSSGDGYTF.

The J gene is TRBJ1-2, the V gene TRBV5-5; 7 bases fit TRBD1. V shed 4 bases, J shed 4 bases, and the junction held 13 bases outside the gene matches. The CDR3 is 16 amino acids. The germline CDR1 and CDR2 sequences are SGHKS and YYEKEE (reference sequence). DNA for the CDR3: TGTGCCAGCAGCCCAACGACAGGGTCTAAGAGCTATGGCTACACCTTC. Its translation is CASSPTTGSKSYGYTF.

A few counts support this clone. V usage is TRBV14 and J usage is TRBJ1-6; TRBD1 might be the D (6 bases). With 4 bases removed from V and 10 bases from J, the gap between germline ends came to 11 bases. The germline gives CDR1 SGHDN, CDR2 FVKESK. The CDR3 totals 13 residues. The CDR3 DNA follows: TGTGCCAGCAGCCTACAGGGCTCATCACCCCTCCACTTT. Translated, it gives CASSLQGSSPLHF. Supplemented by reference TRBV14 and TRBJ1-6, the full variable domain reads EAGVTQFPSHSVIEKGQTVTLRCDPISGHDNLYWYRRVMGKEIKFLLHFVKESKQDESGMPNNRFLAERTGGTYSTLKVQPAELEDSGVYFCASSLQGSSPLHFGNGTRLTVT.

This chain joins TRBV3-1 (or the pseudogene TRBV3-2) and TRBJ2-5, with 9 bases lining up with TRBD1. The length of the CDR3 is 15 residues. The V and J ends lost 2 bases and 5 bases, in that order; junction bases with no gene match: 6. CDR1 and CDR2 (germline): LGHDT, YNNKEL (reference sequence). In DNA form, the CDR3 reads TGTGCCAGCAGCCAAAATACAGGGGGCCGCGAGACCCAGTACTTC. Amino acid sequence: CASSQNTGGRETQYF.